Below are 25 T cell receptor beta chains sequenced from a single sample in a study of blood T cells in healthy people across ages. A second PCR, run for about 6 to 12 cycles, used a sample-barcoded 5' primer plus a J-beta primer mix. One entry per CDR3 protein results from TCRdb running MiXCR on the 5' RACE reads. The data contain more than 600,000 distinct CDR3 sequences, 25% of them singletons. The same specimen was also included in a second study, on T cells of mothers and their children.

The sequenced sample consisted of blood. All receptors derive from a boy aged 5-17 years in good health.

This clonotype was observed a few times. The rearrangement uses TRBV10-3 and TRBJ2-5; 9 bases align to TRBD2. CDR3 length: 13 amino acids. Germline V CDR1 and CDR2: ENHRY, SYGVKD. The trim removed 10 bases at V and 2 bases at J, leaving 5 bases unmatched. DNA for the CDR3: TGTGCCAGCGCGGGGGGGGGACAAGAGACCCAGTACTTC. It translates to CASAGGGQETQYF.

This chain joins TRBV14 and TRBJ1-2, with unresolved D. This CDR3 spans 16 amino acids. V was pared by 2 bases and J by 3 bases, with 16 bases between. Per germline, CDR1 SGHDN and CDR2 FVKESK. The chain's CDR3 is CASSQSVGGTYYGYTF. CDR3 in DNA: TGTGCCAGCAGCCAATCCGTTGGTGGAACATACTATGGCTACACCTTC.

The CDR3 spells CASGFYEQYF. As DNA, the CDR3 is TGTGCCAGCGGATTCTACGAGCAGTACTTC. This chain connects TRBV6-2 or TRBV6-3 to TRBJ2-5; D not certain. The J call may be faulty, since TRBJ2-7 better matches the DNA end. Germline-derived CDR1 and CDR2 are MNHEY and SVGEGT. The CDR3 has 10 residues.

The V call is TRBV4-2, the J call TRBJ2-1; D might be TRBD2 (6 bases). Germline V gene lookup returns CDR1 LGHNA and CDR2 YNFKEQ. The CDR3 extends over 16 amino acids. Trimming took 0 bases from V and 4 from J, leaving 13 bases between them. DNA of the CDR3: TGTGCCAGCAGCCAAGACCCAGCGGGTAGATACAATGAGCAGTTCTTC. This sequence encodes CASSQDPAGRYNEQFF.

The chain joins TRBV28 to TRBJ1-2; D remains ambiguous. The V and J ends lost 5 bases and 0 bases respectively, with 10 bases between them. Germline V gene data show CDR1 as MDHEN and CDR2 as SYDVKM. The CDR3 is 14 amino acids. The CDR3 DNA follows: TGTGCCAGCAGTGATATATGGGCTAACTATGGCTACACCTTC. This translates into CASSDIWANYGYTF.

The genes are TRBV15 and TRBJ1-1; D is uncertain. The germline V and J ends were trimmed by 1 base and 7 bases, with 10 bases remaining between them. Looked up from germline, CDR1 is LNHNV and CDR2 is YYDKDF (reference sequence). This CDR3 is 13 amino acids long. The CDR3 nucleotides are TGTGCCACCAGCAGAGGGAACGAGTTTGAAGCTTTCTTT. This sequence encodes CATSRGNEFEAFF.

The genes are TRBV4-1 and TRBJ2-7; D is uncertain. Per the germline V gene, CDR1 is MGHRA and CDR2 is YSYEKL. The length of the CDR3 is 14 residues. Trimming pared 1 base from V and 3 bases from J, leaving 10 bases between. The CDR3 loop reads CASSQVGRNYEQYF. In nucleotides, the CDR3 is TGCGCCAGCAGCCAAGTTGGACGGAACTACGAGCAGTACTTC.

This clonotype was recorded a few times. The rearrangement uses TRBV29-1 and TRBJ2-5, with no clear D. V shed 3 bases and J shed 0 bases, with 5 bases lying between them. CDR3 size: 12 residues. CDR1 is SQVTM, CDR2 ANQGSEA, per germline. CDR3 coding DNA: TGCAGCGTTGAGGACGACCAAGAGACCCAGTACTTC. Its protein is CSVEDDQETQYF.

With respect to this clonotype: A junction boundary mismatches the germline segment, possibly from a read error. The genes are TRBV12-3 or TRBV12-4 and TRBJ2-1, with 7 bases lining up with TRBD1. This CDR3 has 13 amino acids. The CDR3 DNA sequence: TGTGCCAGCAGCGACAGGGCCAACAATGAGCAGTCCTTC. This gives the protein CASSDRANNEQSF.

The gene calls are TRBV29-1 and TRBJ2-3; D gene ambiguous. The CDR3 totals 12 residues. Per the germline V gene, CDR1 is SQVTM and CDR2 is ANQGSEA. Trimming left V 6 bases short and J 0 bases short, with 7 bases between. Here the CDR3 DNA reads TGCAGCGTCCGATCTAGCACAGATACGCAGTATTTT. Protein product: CSVRSSTDTQYF.

The rearrangement links TRBV29-1 to TRBJ2-5; TRBD2 matches 10 bases. Germline CDR1 is SQVTM and CDR2 is ANQGSEA. The ends lost 1 base at V and 2 bases at J; junction bases unmatched: 7. The CDR3 spans 16 residues. CDR3 sequence: CSVEGGTSGTQETQYF. The DNA of the CDR3 is TGCAGCGTTGAAGGTGGCACTAGCGGGACGCAAGAGACCCAGTACTTC.

This sequence joins TRBV20-1 and TRBJ2-7, with 8 bases matching TRBD2. The CDR3 spans 13 residues. The V gene's germline CDR1 is DFQATT and CDR2 SNEGSKA (reference sequence). Trimming cost V 6 bases and J 6 bases; bases outside gene matches: 10. The CDR3 spells CSASASGGSEQYF. CDR3 DNA: TGCAGTGCCAGTGCCAGCGGGGGATCCGAGCAGTACTTC.

This clonotype occurred a few times. This chain joins TRBV25-1 and TRBJ2-5, with D possibly matching TRBD1 (6 bases). V was trimmed by 4 bases and J by 4 bases, leaving 13 bases between them. The CDR3 is 14 amino acids. Germline V gene data show CDR1 as MGHDK and CDR2 as SYGVNS. The CDR3 is CASSVTRGLETQYF. CDR3 nucleotide sequence: TGTGCCAGCAGTGTAACAAGGGGGTTAGAGACCCAGTACTTC.

This clonotype was counted a few times. J is TRBJ2-5 and V is TRBV27; 10 bases map to TRBD1. Looked up from germline, CDR1 is MNHEY and CDR2 is SMNVEV (reference sequence). J lost 3 bases, V lost 5 bases, and 9 bases had no gene match. The CDR3 runs to 16 residues. This chain's CDR3 is CASSTGSGTGEETQYF. DNA of the CDR3: TGTGCCAGCAGTACCGGATCCGGGACAGGGGAAGAGACCCAGTACTTC.

This clonotype was seen a handful of times. One end of the junction varies from germline; a read error may be responsible. V and J are TRBV12-3 or TRBV12-4 and TRBJ2-5, with TRBD2 identical over 15 bases. The assigned J gene may be wrong: the sequence end matches TRBJ2-1 better. The length of the CDR3 is 19 residues. CDR3 in amino acids: CASNLGGLAGGKFGDEQFF. CDR3 bases: TGTGCCAGCAATTTAGGTGGACTAGCGGGAGGGAAATTCGGCGATGAGCAGTTCTTC.

This clonotype has just a few counts. The V and J genes are TRBV28 and TRBJ2-7; 10 bases match TRBD2. The CDR3 consists of 16 residues. V lost 1 base, J lost 1 base, and 4 bases stayed unmatched. From germline, CDR1 is MDHEN and CDR2 SYDVKM. CDR3 DNA: TGTGCCAGCAGTTTATTAGCGGGAGGCAAATCCTACGAGCAGTACTTC. It codes for CASSLLAGGKSYEQYF. Complete variable domain (other parts from reference TRBV28 and TRBJ2-7): DVKVTQSSRYLVKRTGEKVFLECVQDMDHENMFWYRQDPGLGLRLIYFSYDVKMKEKGDIPEGYSVSREKKERFSLILESASTNQTSMYLCASSLLAGGKSYEQYFGPGTRLTVT.

The chain joins TRBV14 to TRBJ2-5; D gene unclear. The J call may not be correct, given that the DNA end is closer to TRBJ2-1. The CDR3 is 13 residues long. Looked up from germline, CDR1 is SGHDN and CDR2 is FVKESK. The CDR3 loop reads CASSGWPYNEQFF. CDR3 sequence (DNA): TGTGCCAGCAGTGGGTGGCCCTACAATGAGCAGTTCTTC.

This clonotype was counted between two and nine times. The chain couples TRBV7-3 to TRBJ2-3; the match to TRBD2 covers 10 bases. The CDR3 is 17 residues long. Germline CDR1 SGHTA, CDR2 FQGTGA. The ends lost 8 bases at V and 3 bases at J; junction bases unmatched: 14. The chain's CDR3 is CASRPWPSGRVTDTQYF. CDR3 in DNA: TGTGCCAGCCGCCCTTGGCCGAGCGGGAGGGTAACAGATACGCAGTATTTT.

The chain recombines TRBV7-9 with TRBJ1-4; D is undetermined. This CDR3 contains 12 residues. Germline CDR1 and CDR2: SEHNR and FQNEAQ (reference sequence). The V end lost 8 bases, the J end lost 8 bases, and 12 bases lay between the germline ends. The CDR3 region is CASGRGEEKLFF. CDR3 bases: TGTGCCAGCGGGCGGGGAGAAGAAAAACTGTTTTTT.

The J gene is TRBJ2-3, the V gene TRBV7-9; 8 bases map to TRBD1. V trimming: 5 bases; J trimming: 2 bases; junction bases outside the gene matches: 12. Germline lookup yields CDR1 SEHNR and CDR2 FQNEAQ (reference sequence). The CDR3 has 17 amino acids. The CDR3 region has the DNA TGTGCCAGCAGCGGGCCAGGACAGGGCGAAAACACAGATACGCAGTATTTT. It translates to CASSGPGQGENTDTQYF.

This clonotype was detected a few times. This chain joins TRBV7-2 and TRBJ2-4, with a tentative D call TRBD1 (6 bases). V lost 2 bases to trimming and J lost 7 bases, with 6 bases between them. Germline values: CDR1 SGHTA, CDR2 FQGNSA. The CDR3 covers 12 residues. The CDR3 nucleotides are TGTGCCAGCAGCTTAAGGGGGAACATTCAGTACTTC. Translated: CASSLRGNIQYF.

This clonotype has a handful of counts. The chain combines TRBV20-1 with TRBJ2-5, with D perhaps matching TRBD1 (6 bases). The V end was cut by 3 bases, the J end by 2 bases, with 16 bases between. CDR1 and CDR2 from the germline V gene are DFQATT and SNEGSKA (reference sequence). This CDR3 is 15 amino acids long. The CDR3 sequence is CSARFPHRVQETQYF. The CDR3 DNA sequence: TGCAGTGCTAGGTTCCCCCACAGGGTACAAGAGACCCAGTACTTC.

This clonotype was recorded a few times. The chain employs TRBV5-6 and TRBJ2-2; 9 bases align to TRBD2. Germline CDR1 and CDR2: SGHDT and YYEEEE. The CDR3 runs to 16 residues. J was trimmed by 6 bases and V by 0 bases; bases with no gene match: 6. CDR3 in amino acids: CASSLGLADSAGELFF. For the CDR3, the DNA is TGTGCCAGCAGCTTGGGACTAGCGGATTCAGCCGGGGAGCTGTTTTTT.

The chain couples TRBV28 to TRBJ1-1; perhaps TRBD1 as D (6 bases). The CDR3 extends over 18 amino acids. CDR1 is MDHEN, CDR2 SYDVKM, per germline. V was cut by 2 bases and J by 6 bases, with 25 bases left in between. CDR3: CASSLLSPGRGAQAEAFF. CDR3 coding DNA: TGTGCCAGCAGTTTACTATCGCCGGGACGGGGGGCGCAGGCTGAAGCTTTCTTT. Based on the CDR3 plus reference TRBV28 and TRBJ1-1, the full variable domain is DVKVTQSSRYLVKRTGEKVFLECVQDMDHENMFWYRQDPGLGLRLIYFSYDVKMKEKGDIPEGYSVSREKKERFSLILESASTNQTSMYLCASSLLSPGRGAQAEAFFGQGTRLTVV.

The CDR3 region has the DNA TGCAGTGCTAGAGATTCGTCCACAGGACAAGAGACCCAGTACTTC. Its protein product is CSARDSSTGQETQYF. The genes are TRBV20-1 and TRBJ2-5, with a tentative D call TRBD1 (5 bases). The CDR3 has 15 amino acids. The germline V gene has CDR1 DFQATT and CDR2 SNEGSKA (reference sequence). V lost 0 bases and J 2 bases, leaving 13 bases between the germline ends.